This passage covers 3 T cell receptor beta chains from one sample sequenced in a study of blood T cell repertoires in COVID-19. Generated by immunoSEQ multiplex PCR, the TCRdb table keeps only in-frame clones and is missing some. Of some 80,000 clones detected, roughly four fifths appear once; the ten largest clones hold just over 35%. The material sequenced was peripheral blood. The receptors stem from a woman in her seventies with acute or convalescent COVID-19.

The count of this clone is one. The chain links TRBV6-6 to TRBJ2-2; tentatively, D is TRBD2 (6 bases). Germline values: CDR1 MNHNY, CDR2 SVGAGI (reference sequence). This CDR3 has 13 amino acids. Trimming removed 9 bases at V and 4 bases at J, with 12 bases between. The CDR3 sequence: CASSAGITGELFF. In DNA form, the CDR3 reads TGTGCCAGTTCGGCGGGAATCACCGGGGAGCTGTTTTTT.

This clone was seen a single time. The V call is TRBV3-1 (or the pseudogene TRBV3-2), the J call TRBJ1-2; unclear D gene. The CDR3 length is 14 residues. V gave up 1 base and J gave up 9 bases, with 15 bases separating them. Germline CDR1 and CDR2: LGHDT and YNNKEL (reference sequence). The CDR3 DNA sequence: TGTGCCAGCAGCCAAGCGAGATTTCTCAACCGCTACACCTTC. Translating gives CASSQARFLNRYTF.

The chain joins TRBV11-1 to TRBJ2-1; the D gene is possibly TRBD2 (5 bases). Trimming cost V 8 bases and J 6 bases, with 14 bases left between them. CDR3 length equals 13 residues. Germline V gene lookup returns CDR1 SGHAT and CDR2 FQDESV (reference sequence). As DNA, the CDR3 is TGTGCCAGCGGGGAGTTACATGCCAATGAGCAGTTCTTC. Residues: CASGELHANEQFF.